The entry that follows covers one TCR beta chain sequence. Its specific antigen is unknown. The record has no base qualities; no much larger clone is one base away. The library came from RACE. For sequencing, a NextSeq 500 was employed. During library preparation, unique molecular identifiers were attached to individual cDNA molecules so that TCRs could be counted in a quantitative, reproducible way. Regarding the original processing steps: A median of around 100,000 TCRs per sample was observed, with a range of roughly 20,000 to 750,000. The Decombinator software suite was used to annotate the V, J and CDR3 of the TCR reads. For the PS versus PT1 abundance plots, all samples were subsampled to the same number of TCRs (28,000). Expanded TCRs were defined as absent before sensitization and observed at least eight times at the 2-week time point. The public reads were quality trimmed at Q25 with fastp and then assembled into clones with MiXCR by TCRdb, keeping productive beta chains. For every CDR3 protein sequence, its rows merge into one entry that carries the most common genes and DNA. TCRdb's processing, not the study's, gives the V and J calls here. Here the sample has roughly 50,000 distinct CDR3 sequences; roughly 9% occur a single time. The ten largest make up roughly 10% of the sample.

This record belongs to a study of human T cells and chemical hapten exposure (dated by TCRdb to about 2021). With respect to the entire study: For sensitization, 2% DPC in acetone was applied to a roughly 2 cm by roughly 2 cm area of upper inner arm skin. For TCR sequencing, blood came from about 28 alopecia patients at anywhere from one to four time points (pre-sensitization, 2, 6 and 24 weeks). In alopecia patients, the study followed how the peripheral blood TCR repertoire changed in vivo over primary and secondary sensitization to diphenylcyclopropenone (DPC), a hapten. Alopecia areata with under or over 50% scalp involvement, alopecia totalis and alopecia universalis were represented in the patient cohort, which was mostly female. Patients additionally received weekly therapeutic DPC doses to the scalp throughout the roughly 24-week study period. The libraries were sequenced as a pool, and the TCR yield per sample differed mostly because of small variations in library volumes within the pool. Both TCR alpha and TCR beta chains were sequenced from each blood RNA sample. Blood samples were taken from patients before sensitization (week 0) and at 2, 6 and about 24 weeks after DPC sensitization. Patch testing was done on the upper back using Finn chambers containing 0.01% DPC, and results were scored after 6 days according to International Contact Dermatitis Research Group standards.

The germline V gene specifies KGHSH as CDR1 and LQKENI as CDR2. The CDR3, cysteine through phenylalanine, is 15 amino acids long. The DNA shown is the 45-base CDR3, in frame from base 1. V is reduced by 6 bases and J by 6 bases, leaving a spacing of 19 bases between them. The time point label of this sample denotes: pre-sensitization, week 0. The sample's treatment or condition label, in plain terms: therapeutic diphenylcyclopropenone sensitization with weekly scalp DPC. Total RNA was extracted from unfractionated whole blood that had been collected in Tempus Blood RNA tubes. At each patch-test visit, blood was drawn before the patch test was applied. To be eligible, patients had to be aged 18 to 70, diagnosed with alopecia and judged suitable for DPC therapy, while pregnant patients were excluded. What the authors observed across the whole study: Significantly more large CDR3 similarity clusters were formed by expanded TCRs than by pre-sensitization or healthy control sets, consistent with antigen-driven responses. Because all patients had alopecia, a presumed autoimmune disease, the immune response of the patients might differ from that of healthy individuals. The number of PT1 expanded TCRs positively correlated with patch test score, significant at thresholds 8, 16 and 32 but not 4. DPC sensitization did not change how many TCRs were above 1 in 1000 frequency, and no evidence was found of alterations in global repertoire structure. After repeated subsampling, changes were observed in the strength of the expansion versus patch-test correlation and in the threshold at which the correlation became significant.

This TCR came from a woman under 40 with alopecia areata. Some clones in this sample may be carry-over from other donors' samples. The chain links TRBV18 with TRBJ2-3; matching of 7 bases hints at TRBD2 as the D gene. The sample consisted of whole blood, taken in connection with sensitization to the hapten diphenylcyclopropenone (DPC). The DNA reads as follows: TGTGCCAGCTCCCCCTTGCGGGGGCCAAGGGATACGCAGTATTTT. The resulting protein is CASSPLRGPRDTQYF.